These 2 T cell receptor beta chains were sequenced from one sample in a study of CD8 T cells in ankylosing spondylitis. Study outcomes and limitations: Seemingly characteristic of ankylosing spondylitis blood was a TCR beta motif consisting of 7 or 8 highly homologous variants.

One entry per CDR3 protein results from TCRdb running MiXCR on the 5' RACE reads. The sample contains fewer than 450,000 distinct CDR3 sequences, roughly 15% of which appear only once. These receptors have no identified antigens. Input material: blood, either unsorted or a sorted T cell fraction (not recorded which). The origin of the receptors is a male donor with ankylosing spondylitis.

The table lists this clonotype with a few counts. This chain connects TRBV6-2 or TRBV6-3 to TRBJ1-1; maybe TRBD1 (6 bases). The CDR3 is made up of 12 amino acids. V lost 4 bases to trimming and J lost 6 bases, with 9 bases between them. The germline V gene encodes CDR1 MNHEY and CDR2 SVGEGT. This chain's CDR3 is CASSLNRAEAFF. CDR3 nucleotides: TGTGCCAGCAGTTTGAACAGGGCTGAAGCTTTCTTT.

This clonotype showed up many times. V gene TRBV5-1 combines with J gene TRBJ2-7, with 8 bases lining up with TRBD1. The germline CDR1 and CDR2 sequences are SGHRS and YFSETQ. This CDR3 has 14 residues. J gave up 5 bases and V 4 bases, and 8 bases lay outside the gene matches. The CDR3 DNA is TGCGCCAGCAGCGGGAGGACAGGGCTCAACGAGCAGTACTTC. This sequence encodes CASSGRTGLNEQYF.